Each of the 30 T cell receptor beta chains below was sequenced from the same sample in a study of T cells in Graves' hyperthyroidism and ophthalmopathy. Amplified regions were TCR beta CDR3 sequences from RNA transcripts. TCR CDR3 underwent first-round RT-PCR with the HTBI primer set. TCRdb used MiXCR to reprocess the multiplex PCR reads, holding one entry per CDR3 protein. The sample has around 520,000 distinct CDR3 sequences, about 15% seen once. The specimen was blood. Every receptor here comes from a woman under 30 with Graves' hyperthyroidism.

This clonotype was detected ten times or more. V is TRBV2 and J is TRBJ2-1; 8 bases agree with TRBD2. Per germline, CDR1 SNHLY and CDR2 FYNNEI. This CDR3 comprises 14 residues. V dropped 8 bases and J dropped 7; count of bases not matched to a gene: 10. CDR3 sequence reads: CASLTSATGNEQFF. DNA for the CDR3: TGTGCCAGCCTGACTAGCGCGACTGGGAATGAGCAGTTCTTC.

In this sample, this clonotype turned up many times. V is TRBV18 and J is TRBJ2-1; 9 nucleotides agree with TRBD2. Germline loops: CDR1 KGHSH, CDR2 LQKENI. CDR3 length: 15 residues. V lost 3 bases and J lost 6; bases outside the gene matches: 6. CDR3 DNA sequence: TGTGCCAGCTCACCGGCAGCGGGAGGAGGCAATGAGCAGTTCTTC. Protein product: CASSPAAGGGNEQFF.

There are a few counts of this clonotype. The chain links TRBV2 to TRBJ2-5, with TRBD2 identical over 10 bases. CDR3 length equals 13 residues. CDR1 is SNHLY, CDR2 FYNNEI, per germline. The J segment lost 7 bases and the V segment lost 6 bases, leaving 5 bases of the junction unmatched. The CDR3 coding sequence is TGTGCCAGCAGGGGGACTAGCGAAGGGACCCAGTACTTC. Translating it yields CASRGTSEGTQYF.

The rearrangement joins TRBV6-1 to TRBJ2-7, with D unresolved. CDR1 is MNHNS, CDR2 SASEGT, per germline. This CDR3 contains 12 residues. Trimming took off 6 bases at V and 3 bases at J, with 9 bases between the two ends. This chain's CDR3 is CASSRDNYEQYV. The CDR3 DNA follows: TGTGCCAGCAGCCGCGACAACTACGAGCAGTACGTC.

This clonotype was counted only a few times. The genes are TRBV6-1 and TRBJ1-1, with unresolved D. Trimming left V 4 bases short and J 7 bases short, with 13 bases between. The CDR3 covers 13 residues. Germline V CDR1 and CDR2: MNHNS, SASEGT. DNA of the CDR3: TGTGCCAGCAGTGTGGGCCCGAGTTATGAAGCTTTCTTT. Residues: CASSVGPSYEAFF.

This clonotype was observed many times. V is TRBV19 and J is TRBJ1-1, with D perhaps TRBD1 (5 bases). This CDR3 contains 15 residues. Trimming took 1 base from V and 3 from J, leaving 12 bases between them. Germline CDR1 is LNHDA and CDR2 is SQIVND (reference sequence). The CDR3 sequence: CASSIGPGMDTEAFF. The CDR3 nucleotides are TGTGCCAGTAGTATAGGGCCAGGGATGGACACTGAAGCTTTCTTT. Full variable domain (missing parts from reference TRBV19 and TRBJ1-1): DGGITQSPKYLFRKEGQNVTLSCEQNLNHDAMYWYRQDPGQGLRLIYYSQIVNDFQKGDIAEGYSVSREKKESFPLTVTSAQKNPTAFYLCASSIGPGMDTEAFFGQGTRLTVV.

This clonotype was seen at least ten times. This chain joins TRBV15 and TRBJ1-4; D gene unclear. The CDR3 contains 16 residues. V shed 0 bases and J shed 0 bases, with 8 bases lying between them. Germline V gene sequence: CDR1 LNHNV, CDR2 YYDKDF (reference sequence). The CDR3 bases are TGTGCCACCAGCAGAGATGGCGGGGCAACTAATGAAAAACTGTTTTTT. It codes for CATSRDGGATNEKLFF.

This clonotype is a singleton in its sample. The chain is built from TRBV11-2 and TRBJ2-3; tentatively, D is TRBD2 (5 bases). From germline, CDR1 is SGHAT and CDR2 FQNNGV. The CDR3 loop spans 15 amino acids. Trimming left V 0 bases short and J 4 bases short, with 11 bases between. The CDR3 bases are TGTGCCAGCAGCTTAGAGGCGAGAGGGTCAGATACGCAGTATTTT. This encodes CASSLEARGSDTQYF.

This clonotype was found once. This may arise from a read error, as a much more abundant clone is one base away. The gene calls are TRBV29-1 and TRBJ1-1; D possibly corresponds to TRBD1 (5 bases). This CDR3 is built from 15 residues. The germline V gene encodes CDR1 SQVTM and CDR2 ANQGSEA. As DNA, the CDR3 is TGCAGCGTTGAAGACCCCCGGGGCCCCGGGACTGGAGCTTTCTTT. It codes for CSVEDPRGPGTGAFF.

The genes are TRBV4-1 and TRBJ1-4; 7 positions agree with TRBD1. The V gene end was trimmed by 6 bases and the J gene end by 6 bases; junction bases not matched to a gene: 4. This CDR3 comprises 13 residues. Per the germline V gene, CDR1 is MGHRA and CDR2 is YSYEKL. In DNA form, the CDR3 reads TGCGCCAGCAGGACAGGGTGGGATGAAAAACTGTTTTTT. Protein sequence: CASRTGWDEKLFF.

This chain uses TRBV19 with TRBJ2-3, with 12 bases aligning to TRBD2. Trimming at V came to 7 bases and at J to 2 bases, leaving 7 bases not matched to a gene. CDR3 length: 16 amino acids. Germline loops: CDR1 LNHDA, CDR2 SQIVND (reference sequence). Written as DNA, the CDR3 is TGTGCCAGTACTAGCGGGAGGGCTAGGACCACAGATACGCAGTATTTT. Amino acids: CASTSGRARTTDTQYF.

This clonotype was found many times. V gene TRBV3-1 combines with J gene TRBJ1-1; D gene uncertain. Germline V gives CDR1 LGHDT, CDR2 YNNKEL (reference sequence). The CDR3 runs 13 residues. V was pared by 3 bases and J by 7 bases, with 12 bases between. Here the CDR3 reads CASSQIVYSEAFF. CDR3 bases: TGTGCCAGCAGCCAGATCGTCTACAGTGAAGCTTTCTTT.

This clonotype was recorded a few times. CDR3 nucleotides: TGCAGCGTTGGTACACAATTTGCAGATACGCAGTATTTT. Protein: CSVGTQFADTQYF. The V gene is TRBV29-1, the J gene TRBJ2-3, with no clear D. This CDR3 has 13 amino acids. CDR1 is SQVTM and CDR2 is ANQGSEA in the germline V gene. V was trimmed by 4 bases and J by 4 bases, leaving 12 bases between them.

The chain recombines TRBV20-1 with TRBJ2-7; 7 positions match TRBD2. CDR3 size: 14 residues. From germline, CDR1 is DFQATT and CDR2 SNEGSKA (reference sequence). V lost 3 bases, J lost 1 base, and 6 bases stayed unmatched. The CDR3, as DNA: TGCAGTGCTAGGATCAGCGGGGAATCCTACGAGCAGTACTTC. This codes for CSARISGESYEQYF.

Only a few counts were recorded for this clonotype. This chain connects TRBV7-3 to TRBJ2-3, with D perhaps matching TRBD1 (6 bases). In germline, CDR1 is SGHTA, CDR2 FQGTGA. The CDR3 extends over 15 amino acids. V lost 2 bases and J 2 bases, leaving 11 bases between the germline ends. The CDR3 sequence: CASSLSGVLTDTQYF. The CDR3 coding sequence is TGTGCCAGCAGCTTATCAGGGGTCCTCACAGATACGCAGTATTTT.

V usage is TRBV5-1 and J usage is TRBJ2-5; 7 bases line up with TRBD1. The CDR3 covers 14 residues. Germline CDR1 SGHRS, CDR2 YFSETQ. V lost 4 bases and J lost 2; bases outside the gene matches: 5. The CDR3 DNA follows: TGCGCCAGCAGCCTACAGGGGAAGCAAGAGACCCAGTACTTC. Residues: CASSLQGKQETQYF.

This clonotype was seen ten or more times. The chain employs TRBV20-1 and TRBJ2-1; a weak D match, TRBD2 (6 bases). Germline CDR1 and CDR2: DFQATT and SNEGSKA (reference sequence). This CDR3 has 16 residues. Trimming removed 3 bases at V and 5 bases at J, with 20 bases between. In DNA, the CDR3 is TGCAGTGCTAGCGGATCGGACGGGAGCCCCAACAATGAGCAGTTCTTC. It codes for CSASGSDGSPNNEQFF.

This clonotype was seen at least ten times. The chain uses TRBV12-3 or TRBV12-4 and TRBJ1-2, with D possibly TRBD1 on 5 matching bases. V was cut by 6 bases and J by 0 bases, with 17 bases left in between. The CDR3 is 16 amino acids. CDR3 in amino acids: CASSRHGGVANYGYTF. As DNA, the CDR3 is TGTGCCAGCAGCCGACACGGGGGGGTTGCTAACTATGGCTACACCTTC.

There are a few counts of this clonotype. The V and J genes are TRBV5-1 and TRBJ2-2; 9 bases agree with TRBD2. Germline-derived CDR1 and CDR2 are SGHRS and YFSETQ. The V and J ends lost 3 bases and 2 bases, in that order; junction bases with no gene match: 8. The CDR3 is 17 amino acids. DNA for the CDR3: TGCGCCAGCAGCTCACTGACTAGCGGAGGTAACACCGGGGAGCTGTTTTTT. As protein: CASSSLTSGGNTGELFF.

The chain employs TRBV30 and TRBJ2-2, with 9 positions matching TRBD1. Trimming removed 3 bases from V and 1 base from J; junction bases left unmatched: 6. The CDR3 loop spans 16 amino acids. CDR1 GTSNPN and CDR2 SVGIG come from the germline V gene (reference sequence). In DNA, the CDR3 is TGTGCCTGGAGCATAGGGACAGGGAAGAACACCGGGGAGCTGTTTTTT. Encoded protein: CAWSIGTGKNTGELFF. Full variable domain (rest looked up from reference TRBV30 and TRBJ2-2): SQTIHQWPATLVQPVGSPLSLECTVEGTSNPNLYWYRQAAGRGLQLLFYSVGIGQISSEVPQNLSASRPQDRQFILSSKKLLLSDSGFYLCAWSIGTGKNTGELFFGEGSRLTVL.

Only a few counts were recorded for this clonotype. V gene TRBV29-1 combines with J gene TRBJ1-1, with D possibly matching TRBD1 (6 bases). The CDR3 loop spans 14 amino acids. Trimming left V 2 bases short and J 0 bases short, with 10 bases between. Germline values: CDR1 SQVTM, CDR2 ANQGSEA. CDR3 coding DNA: TGCAGCGTTGAAACAGGGCCCATGAACACTGAAGCTTTCTTT. Translating it yields CSVETGPMNTEAFF.

This clonotype was observed a handful of times. Compared with germline, one end of the junction differs, possibly owing to a read error. The genes are TRBV6-2 or TRBV6-3 and TRBJ2-6; D possibly corresponds to TRBD1 (6 bases). This CDR3 contains 17 residues. CDR1 is MNHEY, CDR2 SVGEGT, per germline. The DNA for the CDR3 is TGTGCCGGCAGTCGCGACAGGTCTACTCTGGGGGCCAACGTCCTGACTTTC. This sequence encodes CAGSRDRSTLGANVLTF.

The V call is TRBV11-2, the J call TRBJ2-1, with 10 nucleotides matching TRBD2. The CDR3 consists of 17 residues. Germline V lookup: CDR1 SGHAT, CDR2 FQNNGV. Trimming took 1 base from V and 6 from J; bases not matched to a gene: 9. The CDR3 region has the DNA TGTGCCAGCAGCTTAGCCTCGGGAGCGGGAGGGCGCAATGAGCAGTTCTTC. Translating it yields CASSLASGAGGRNEQFF. The whole variable domain, remainder taken from reference TRBV11-2 and TRBJ2-1, is EAGVAQSPRYKIIEKRQSVAFWCNPISGHATLYWYQQILGQGPKLLIQFQNNGVVDDSQLPKDRFSAERLKGVDSTLKIQPAKLEDSAVYLCASSLASGAGGRNEQFFGPGTRLTVL.

This clonotype was recorded at least ten times. This rearrangement joins TRBV11-2 to TRBJ2-3, with unresolved D. In germline, CDR1 is SGHAT, CDR2 FQNNGV. The CDR3 contains 13 residues. Trimming took off 0 bases at V and 2 bases at J, with 3 bases between the two ends. CDR3 in DNA: TGTGCCAGCAGCTTAGATCTCACAGATACGCAGTATTTT. This codes for CASSLDLTDTQYF.

At least ten counts were recorded for this clonotype. The rearrangement uses TRBV28 and TRBJ2-1; 8 bases are shared with TRBD2. V was clipped by 6 bases and J by 5 bases; unmatched bases: 9. The CDR3 length is 15 residues. Germline V gene data show CDR1 as MDHEN and CDR2 as SYDVKM. CDR3 sequence reads: CASSPTGLGNNEQFF. In DNA, the CDR3 is TGTGCCAGCAGCCCTACGGGACTAGGGAACAATGAGCAGTTCTTC.

This clonotype was counted at least ten times. The V call is TRBV5-1, the J call TRBJ1-1, with D unresolved. The CDR3 runs 14 residues. The V gene's germline CDR1 is SGHRS and CDR2 YFSETQ. V lost 5 bases, J lost 0 bases, and 11 bases lay in between. CDR3 loop: CASRQQTMNTEAFF. In DNA form, the CDR3 reads TGCGCCAGCAGACAACAGACCATGAACACTGAAGCTTTCTTT.

This clonotype was found a few times. This sequence may be a read error, since a much larger clone differs from it by one base. Given the absence of the conserved phenylalanine or tryptophan at the CDR3 end, a read error is likely. The chain couples TRBV2 to TRBJ2-1; TRBD1 or TRBD2 may be the D gene (5 bases each). The CDR3 runs 13 residues. V dropped 6 bases and J dropped 5 bases, with 11 bases sitting between them. The germline V gene encodes CDR1 SNHLY and CDR2 FYNNEI. The CDR3 DNA follows: TGTGCCAGCAGAGGGACGCGACACAATGAGCAGTTCCTC. This codes for CASRGTRHNEQFL.

This clonotype was seen many times. V usage is TRBV7-7 and J usage is TRBJ2-2, with 7 bases that match TRBD2. V lost 5 bases to trimming and J lost 4 bases; unmatched junction nucleotides: 10. From germline, CDR1 is SSHAT and CDR2 FNYEAQ (reference sequence). The CDR3 contains 16 residues. CDR3 amino acids: CASSQSGGLGTGELFF. As DNA, the CDR3 is TGTGCCAGCAGCCAATCGGGGGGTTTAGGCACCGGGGAGCTGTTTTTT.

This clonotype occurred many times. The V gene is TRBV11-3, the J gene TRBJ2-7; D perhaps matches TRBD2 (6 bases). Germline-derived CDR1 and CDR2 are SGHNT and YENEEA. This CDR3 is built from 15 residues. Trimming removed 2 bases at V and 0 bases at J, with 11 bases between. CDR3 residues: CASSLTGGRSYEQYF. The CDR3 DNA is TGTGCCAGCAGCTTAACCGGGGGTCGCTCCTACGAGCAGTACTTC.

This clonotype has a count of ten or more. The chain joins TRBV18 to TRBJ1-1; D not certain. Trimming removed 6 bases at V and 3 bases at J, with 17 bases between. CDR1 is KGHSH and CDR2 is LQKENI in the germline V gene. This CDR3 region has 15 residues. CDR3 residues: CASSPARYLDTEAFF. The CDR3 bases are TGTGCCAGCTCGCCTGCCCGGTATCTGGACACTGAAGCTTTCTTT.